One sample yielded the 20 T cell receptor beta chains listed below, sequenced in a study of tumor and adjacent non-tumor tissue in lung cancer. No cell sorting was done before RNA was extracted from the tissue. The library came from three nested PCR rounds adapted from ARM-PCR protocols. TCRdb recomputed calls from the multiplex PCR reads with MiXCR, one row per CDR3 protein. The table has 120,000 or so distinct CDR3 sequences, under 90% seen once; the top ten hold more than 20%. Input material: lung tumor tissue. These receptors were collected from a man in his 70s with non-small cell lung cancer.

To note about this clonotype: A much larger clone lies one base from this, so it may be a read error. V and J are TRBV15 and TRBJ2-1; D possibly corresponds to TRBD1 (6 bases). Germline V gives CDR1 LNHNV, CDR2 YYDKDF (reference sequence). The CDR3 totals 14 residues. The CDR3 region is CVTSRGSSYNEQFF. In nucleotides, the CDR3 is TGTGTCACCAGCAGGGGTAGCTCCTACAATGAGCAGTTCTTC.

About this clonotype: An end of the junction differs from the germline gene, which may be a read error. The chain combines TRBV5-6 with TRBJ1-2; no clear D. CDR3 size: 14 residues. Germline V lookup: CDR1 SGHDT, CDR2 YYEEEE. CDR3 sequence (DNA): TGTGCCAGTAGCTTGGCCGGAGCGAAGTATGGCTACACCTTC. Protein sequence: CASSLAGAKYGYTF.

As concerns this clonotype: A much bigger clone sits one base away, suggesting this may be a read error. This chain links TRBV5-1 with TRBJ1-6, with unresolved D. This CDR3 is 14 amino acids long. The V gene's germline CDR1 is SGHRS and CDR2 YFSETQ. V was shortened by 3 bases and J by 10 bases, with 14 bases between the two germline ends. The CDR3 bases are TGCGCCAGCAGCTCGTACGGGCGAGGCTCACCCCTCCACTTT. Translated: CASSSYGRGSPLHF.

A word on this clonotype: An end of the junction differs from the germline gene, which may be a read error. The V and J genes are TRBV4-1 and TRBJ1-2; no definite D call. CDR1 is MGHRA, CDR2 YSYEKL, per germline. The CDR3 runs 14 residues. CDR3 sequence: CVSSQSGQNYGYTF. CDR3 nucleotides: TGCGTCAGCAGCCAAAGTGGGCAGAACTATGGCTACACCTTC.

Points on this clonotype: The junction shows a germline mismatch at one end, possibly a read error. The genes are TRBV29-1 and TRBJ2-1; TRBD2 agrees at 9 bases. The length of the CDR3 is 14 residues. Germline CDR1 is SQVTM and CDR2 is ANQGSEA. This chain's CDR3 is CSGSLAGFYSEQFF. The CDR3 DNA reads TGCAGCGGTAGCCTAGCGGGGTTCTACAGTGAGCAGTTCTTC.

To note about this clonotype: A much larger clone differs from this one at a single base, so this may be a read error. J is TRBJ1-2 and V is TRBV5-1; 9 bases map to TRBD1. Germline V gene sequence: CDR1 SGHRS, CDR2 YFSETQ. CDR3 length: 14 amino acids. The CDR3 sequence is CASGLGQGDYGYTF. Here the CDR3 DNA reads TGCGCCAGCGGCTTGGGACAGGGCGACTATGGCTACACCTTC.

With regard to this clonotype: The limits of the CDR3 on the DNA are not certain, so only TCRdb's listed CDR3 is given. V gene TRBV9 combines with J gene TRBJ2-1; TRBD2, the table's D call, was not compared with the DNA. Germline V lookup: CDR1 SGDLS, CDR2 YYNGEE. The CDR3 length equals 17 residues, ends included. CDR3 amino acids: CASNVGGGTSGYNEQSF.

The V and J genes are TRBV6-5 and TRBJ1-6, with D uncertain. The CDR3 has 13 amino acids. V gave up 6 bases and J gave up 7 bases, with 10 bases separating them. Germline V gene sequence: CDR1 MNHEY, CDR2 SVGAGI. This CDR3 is CASSDGLNSPLHF. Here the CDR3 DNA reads TGTGCCAGCAGCGACGGATTAAATTCACCCCTCCACTTT.

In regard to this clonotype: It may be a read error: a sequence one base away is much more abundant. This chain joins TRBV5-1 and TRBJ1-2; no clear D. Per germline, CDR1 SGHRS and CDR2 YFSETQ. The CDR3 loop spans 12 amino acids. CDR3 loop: CACSNFQTGYTF. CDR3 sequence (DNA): TGCGCCTGCAGCAATTTTCAGACTGGCTACACCTTC. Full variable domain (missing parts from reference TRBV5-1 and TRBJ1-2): KAGVTQTPRYLIKTRGQQVTLSCSPISGHRSVSWYQQTPGQGLQFLFEYFSETQRNKGNFPGRFSGRQFSNSRSEMNVSTLELGDSALYLCACSNFQTGYTFGSGTRLTVV.

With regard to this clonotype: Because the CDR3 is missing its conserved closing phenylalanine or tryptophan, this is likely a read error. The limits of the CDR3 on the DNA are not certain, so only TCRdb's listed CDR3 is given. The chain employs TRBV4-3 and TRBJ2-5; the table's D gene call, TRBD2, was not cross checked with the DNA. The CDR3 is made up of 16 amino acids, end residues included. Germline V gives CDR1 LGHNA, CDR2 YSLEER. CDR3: CASSQAGGVGQDTHYL.

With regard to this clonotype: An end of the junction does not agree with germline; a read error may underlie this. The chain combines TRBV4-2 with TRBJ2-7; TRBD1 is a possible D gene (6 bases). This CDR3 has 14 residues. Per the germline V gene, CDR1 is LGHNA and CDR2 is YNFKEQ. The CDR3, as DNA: TGTGCCAGCAGCCAAGAACAGGGCCTCTACGAGCAGTATTTC. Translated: CASSQEQGLYEQYF.

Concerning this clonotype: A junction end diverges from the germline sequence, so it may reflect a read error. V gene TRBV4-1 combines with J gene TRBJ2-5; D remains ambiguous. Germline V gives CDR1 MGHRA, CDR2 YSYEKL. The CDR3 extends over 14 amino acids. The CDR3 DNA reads TGCACCAGCAGCACGGAGACACAACAAGAGACCCAGTACTTC. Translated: CTSSTETQQETQYF.

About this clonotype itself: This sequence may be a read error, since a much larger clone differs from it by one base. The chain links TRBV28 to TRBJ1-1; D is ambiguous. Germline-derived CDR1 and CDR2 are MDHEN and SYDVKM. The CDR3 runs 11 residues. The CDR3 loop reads CAYISNTEALF. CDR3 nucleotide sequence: TGTGCCTATATATCGAACACTGAAGCTCTCTTT.

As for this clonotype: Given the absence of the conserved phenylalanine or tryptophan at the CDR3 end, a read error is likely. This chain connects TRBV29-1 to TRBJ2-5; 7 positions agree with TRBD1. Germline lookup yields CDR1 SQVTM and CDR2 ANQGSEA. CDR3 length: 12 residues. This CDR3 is CRVEAGGDTQYY. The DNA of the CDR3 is TGCAGGGTTGAGGCAGGGGGAGATACCCAGTACTAC.

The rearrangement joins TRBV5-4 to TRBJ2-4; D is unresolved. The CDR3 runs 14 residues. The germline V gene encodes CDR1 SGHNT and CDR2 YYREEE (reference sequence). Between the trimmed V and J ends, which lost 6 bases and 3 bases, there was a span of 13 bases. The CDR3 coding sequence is TGTGCCAGCAACTCCACTCTAGTCAAAAACATTCAGTACTTC. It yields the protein CASNSTLVKNIQYF.

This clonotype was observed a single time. This chain's CDR3 is CACSFTRYEQYF. In DNA, the CDR3 is TGTGCCTGTAGCTTCACTAGATACGAGCAGTACTTC. The V call is TRBV7-8, the J call TRBJ2-7; perhaps TRBD2 as D (5 bases). This CDR3 has 12 residues. Germline V gives CDR1 SGHVS, CDR2 FQNEAQ. The V end lost 11 bases, the J end lost 4 bases, and 15 bases lay between the germline ends.

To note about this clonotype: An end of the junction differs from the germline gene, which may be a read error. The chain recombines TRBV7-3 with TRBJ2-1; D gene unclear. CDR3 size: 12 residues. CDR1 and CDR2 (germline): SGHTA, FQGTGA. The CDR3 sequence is CASSLSVTEQLF. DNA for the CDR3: TGTGCCAGCAGCTTATCCGTCACTGAGCAGCTCTTC.

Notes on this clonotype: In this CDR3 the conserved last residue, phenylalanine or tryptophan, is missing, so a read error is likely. The CDR3, as DNA: TGTGCCAGCAGCCCGCGACGAATCTATGGCTACACCCTC. Its protein product is CASSPRRIYGYTL. This chain uses TRBV11-3 with TRBJ1-2; D unresolved. This CDR3 is 13 amino acids long. V lost 5 bases and J lost 4, with 11 bases in between. The germline V gene encodes CDR1 SGHNT and CDR2 YENEEA.

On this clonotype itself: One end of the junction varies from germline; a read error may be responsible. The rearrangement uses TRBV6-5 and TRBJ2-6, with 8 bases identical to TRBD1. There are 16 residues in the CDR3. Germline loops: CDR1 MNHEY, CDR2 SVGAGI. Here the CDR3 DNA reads TGTGCTAGCAGTAGTACAGGGGGCTCTGGGGCCAACGTCCTGACTTTC. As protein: CASSSTGGSGANVLTF.

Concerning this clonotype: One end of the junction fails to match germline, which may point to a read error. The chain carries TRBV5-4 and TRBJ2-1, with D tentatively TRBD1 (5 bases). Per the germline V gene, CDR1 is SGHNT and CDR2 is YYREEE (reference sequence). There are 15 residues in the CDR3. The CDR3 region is CAGSYGARVGNEQFF. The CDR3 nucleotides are TGTGCCGGCAGCTATGGGGCCAGGGTGGGGAATGAGCAGTTCTTC.